What follows is one T cell receptor (beta chain) and its context. Its antigen is unknown. No much larger clone exists at a distance of one base, and base qualities are not known. The time point label of this sample denotes: before neoadjuvant nivolumab. The patients had newly diagnosed stage II-IVA oral cavity squamous cell carcinoma and had not received any prior systemic or radiation treatment. Everyone in the cohort had locally advanced, HPV-negative oral cavity squamous cell carcinoma. No culture maintenance or expansion was done, as the peripheral blood mononuclear cells went straight to analysis. The samples were drawn from a longitudinal correlative study tied to a single-arm phase II trial testing neoadjuvant nivolumab in oral cavity squamous cell carcinoma. Subject-matched pre- and post-treatment PBMCs and tumors from three responders and three non-responders underwent genomic DNA-based TCRbeta sequencing. Peripheral blood mononuclear cells were collected before nivolumab treatment and were collected again after treatment, at the time of surgery. Genomic DNA was isolated from PBMCs using the Maxwell RSC DNA from Cells kit.

For deep sequencing of PBMC libraries, mostly about 0.45 ug of input genomic DNA was used, and six replicates were run per sample. TCRbeta libraries were prepared with the immunoSEQ hsTCRbeta kit according to the manufacturer's instructions. The completed libraries were mixed into a single pool at 3 nM, then sequenced with an Illumina NovaSeq 6000 S4 flow cell. Per the authors' processing: Raw data preprocessing and quality control were performed with the immunoSEQ Analyzer. The analysis was limited to productive rearrangements, and each clonotype was defined by a unique CDR3 amino acid sequence. Repertoire clonality was estimated as the Gini-Simpson index, computed with the R package tcR. Student's t test was used to compare Gini indices, and Pearson correlation was used to assess associations with tumor size change. Held by TCRdb, this immuneACCESS table contains in-frame sequences only and omits some clones. Under half of the omission traces to an unresolved V gene where checked; the cause of the rest is unknown. Clone size and V and J calls were adopted from that table, with D and trimming inferred from the DNA. In this sample the table shows some 15,000 clones, 65% of which occur a single time. The biggest ten clones account for roughly 2.1% of the sample.

The germline V gene sets CDR1 to SGHTA and CDR2 to FQGNSA. The CDR3 runs 15 amino acids, cysteine and phenylalanine included. The retained sequence is limited to the CDR3, 45 bases, with the frame set at the first base. V loses 6 bases at its end and J loses 4 bases; junction bases beyond the gene matches: 5. The data derive from a study of neoadjuvant anti-PD-1 for oral cavity cancer (dated by TCRdb to the early 2020s). General notes on the study: Before undergoing curative-intent surgical resection, most patients got three to four biweekly nivolumab doses at 3 mg/kg. Responders were defined as patients with complete response, partial response or stable disease by RECIST 1.1; non-responders were defined as patients with progression. There were 11 to 13 patients in the parent correlative cohort, and the response rate was roughly 33%. A fourth nivolumab dose was given around day 43 to patients without progression, and definitive surgical resection was performed in those patients on days 50-56. Study-wide conclusions, independent of this receptor: TCR analyses included only a few patients per response group, and the authors called for larger cohorts for validation. After neoadjuvant nivolumab, non-responders showed significantly higher T cell clonality (Gini index) in PBMCs than responders did. Higher pretreatment blood TCRbeta clonality and lower post-treatment tumor TCRbeta clonality were correlated with higher pretreatment blood Treg/Th17 ratios.

The clonotype originates from a person aged 35 to 85 with oral cavity squamous cell carcinoma. Rearrangement joined TRBV7-2 to TRBJ1-5; 11 bases in the junction line up with TRBD1. The starting material was PBMCs, obtained before nivolumab (anti-PD-1) treatment. CDR3 region: CASSPGTGGNQPQHF. The nucleotide sequence is given as TGTGCCAGCAGTCCCGGGACAGGGGGTAATCAGCCCCAGCATTTT. When the CDR3 is completed using the reference TRBV7-2 and TRBJ1-5 genes on either side, the full variable domain is GAGVSQSPSNKVTEKGKDVELRCDPISGHTALYWYRQSLGQGLEFLIYFQGNSAPDKSGLPSDRFSAERTGGSVSTLTIQRTQQEDSAVYLCASSPGTGGNQPQHFGDGTRLSIL.